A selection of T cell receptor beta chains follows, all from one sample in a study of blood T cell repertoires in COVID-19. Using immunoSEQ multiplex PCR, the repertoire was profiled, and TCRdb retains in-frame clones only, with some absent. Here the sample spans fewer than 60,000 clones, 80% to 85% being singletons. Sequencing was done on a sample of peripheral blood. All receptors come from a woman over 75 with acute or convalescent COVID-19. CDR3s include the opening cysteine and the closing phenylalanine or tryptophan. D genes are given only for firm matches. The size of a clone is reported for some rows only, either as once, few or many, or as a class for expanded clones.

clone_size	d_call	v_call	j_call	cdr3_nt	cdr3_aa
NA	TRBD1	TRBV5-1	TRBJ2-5	TGCGCCAGCAGCTTGGTGCAGGGGGCGAGAGAGACCCAGTACTTC	CASSLVQGARETQYF
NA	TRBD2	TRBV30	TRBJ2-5	TGTGCCTGGGCTAGCGGAGAGACCCAGTACTTC	CAWASGETQYF
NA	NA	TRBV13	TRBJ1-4	TGTGCCAGCAGCATAAACTACGGGACAACTAATGAAAAACTGTTTTTT	CASSINYGTTNEKLFF
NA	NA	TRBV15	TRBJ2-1	TGTGCCACCAGCAGAGATCAACTCAATGAGCAGTTCTTC	CATSRDQLNEQFF
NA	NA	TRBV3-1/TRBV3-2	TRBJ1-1	TGTGCCAGCAGCCAATCGCGGGCGGACACTGAAGCTTTCTTT	CASSQSRADTEAFF
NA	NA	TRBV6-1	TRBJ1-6	TGTGCCAGCAGTGAGGGGATGGGACTCCCTAATTCACCCCTCCACTTT	CASSEGMGLPNSPLHF
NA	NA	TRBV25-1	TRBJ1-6	TGTGCCAGCACAGGGTATAATTCACCCCTCCACTTT	CASTGYNSPLHF
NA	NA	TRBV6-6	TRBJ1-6	TGTGCCAGCAGTCCCCTCTCCTCCTATAATTCACCCCTCCACTTT	CASSPLSSYNSPLHF
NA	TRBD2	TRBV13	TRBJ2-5	TGTGCCAGCAGCTTGGAAACGAGGACTAGCGGGGAAGAGACCCAGTACTTC	CASSLETRTSGEETQYF
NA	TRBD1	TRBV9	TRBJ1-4	TGTGCCAGCAGTATTTCCCGGGACAGGGCTAATGAAAAACTGTTTTTT	CASSISRDRANEKLFF
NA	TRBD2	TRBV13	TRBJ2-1	TGTGCCAGCAGCGGGGGGGTGGCCCTTAGCTCCTACAATGAGCAGTTCTTC	CASSGGVALSSYNEQFF
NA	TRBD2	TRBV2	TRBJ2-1	TGTGCCAGCAGTGATTCAACTAGCGGGGGCTCGAGGAATGAGCAGTTCTTC	CASSDSTSGGSRNEQFF
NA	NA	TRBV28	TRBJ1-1	TGTGCCAGCAGTCCGACACGTCCCGAAGCTTTCTTT	CASSPTRPEAFF
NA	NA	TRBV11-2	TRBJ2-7	TGTGCCAGCAGCGCAACCGGGATCTACTACGAGCAGTACTTC	CASSATGIYYEQYF
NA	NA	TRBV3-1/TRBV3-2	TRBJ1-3	TGTGCCAGCAACAGCGGACAGAACCCTGGAAACACCATATATTTT	CASNSGQNPGNTIYF
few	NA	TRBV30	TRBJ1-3	TGTGCCTGGAACAGGCGCCTCTCTGGAAACACCATATATTTT	CAWNRRLSGNTIYF
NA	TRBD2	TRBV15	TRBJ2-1	TGTGCCACCAGCAGAGTGGCGGGGGCCTACAATGAGCAGTTCTTC	CATSRVAGAYNEQFF
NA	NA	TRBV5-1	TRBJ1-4	TGCGCCAGCAGCACCGGAGGGGTATATGAAAAACTGTTTTTT	CASSTGGVYEKLFF
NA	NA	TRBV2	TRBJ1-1	TGTGCCAGCAGCTCACCCAGCCAGGGGAACACTGAAGCTTTCTTT	CASSSPSQGNTEAFF
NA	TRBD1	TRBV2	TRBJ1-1	TGTGCCAGCAGTCAACAGGGGGCGAACACTGAAGCTTTCTTT	CASSQQGANTEAFF
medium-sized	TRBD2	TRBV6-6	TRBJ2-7	TGTGCCAGCAGTTACAACGGCGGGGGTTCCTACGAGCAGTACTTC	CASSYNGGGSYEQYF
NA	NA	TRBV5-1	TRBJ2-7	TGCGCCAGCAGCCAAGCCGGGACAACCTACGAGCAGTACTTC	CASSQAGTTYEQYF
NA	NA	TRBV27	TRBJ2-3	TGTGCCAGCAGTTCCAGAAACACAGATACGCAGTATTTT	CASSSRNTDTQYF
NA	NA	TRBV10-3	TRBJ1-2	TGTGCCACTAATTCAGAGCGGGACACCTATGGCTACACCTTC	CATNSERDTYGYTF
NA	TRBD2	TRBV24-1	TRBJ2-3	TGTGCCACCAGTCCCTCCGGACGGGGGGGAGATACGCAGTATTTT	CATSPSGRGGDTQYF
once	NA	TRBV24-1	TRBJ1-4	TGTGCCACCAGTGATTCCTCCAGGGCACCAAATGAAAAACTGTTTTTT	CATSDSSRAPNEKLFF
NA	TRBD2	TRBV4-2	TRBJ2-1	TGTGCCAGCAGCCAATATAGCGGGGGGTACAATGAGCAGTTCTTC	CASSQYSGGYNEQFF
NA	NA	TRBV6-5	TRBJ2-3	TGTGCCAGCAGTCCTAGCCTCGGGGATACGCAGTATTTT	CASSPSLGDTQYF
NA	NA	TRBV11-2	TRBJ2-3	TGTGCCAGCAGCTTCGGCGGTGGGGCTGCAGATACGCAGTATTTT	CASSFGGGAADTQYF
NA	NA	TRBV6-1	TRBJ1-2	TGTGCCAGCAGTGAAGGTAGCGTTGGGTACTATGGCTACACCTTC	CASSEGSVGYYGYTF
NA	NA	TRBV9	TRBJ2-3	TGTGCCAGCAGCCTCTTCTCCGGGTCCACAGATACGCAGTATTTT	CASSLFSGSTDTQYF
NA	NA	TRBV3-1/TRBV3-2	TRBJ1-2	TGTGCCAGCAGCCCACTGGGGGGGGGCTATGGCTACACCTTC	CASSPLGGGYGYTF
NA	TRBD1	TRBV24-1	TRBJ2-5	TGTGCCACCAGTGATGTTACACAGGGGGCGGAGACCCAGTACTTC	CATSDVTQGAETQYF
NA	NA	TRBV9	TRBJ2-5	TGTGCCAGCACCCTCGGGGGGACACCGAAAGAGACCCAGTACTTC	CASTLGGTPKETQYF
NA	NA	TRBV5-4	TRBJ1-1	TGTGCCAGCAGCTTGGCCGGAGGCCCGGGGACTGAAGCTTTCTTT	CASSLAGGPGTEAFF
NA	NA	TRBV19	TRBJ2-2	TGTGCCAGTAGTATAGGACTAGTAGTCACCGGGGAGCTGTTTTTT	CASSIGLVVTGELFF
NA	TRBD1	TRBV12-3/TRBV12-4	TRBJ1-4	TGTGCCAGCAGTTTAGGGACAGGTTGGCTGTTTTTT	CASSLGTGWLFF
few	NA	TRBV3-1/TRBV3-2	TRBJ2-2	TGTGCCAGCAGCCAAGTTCTCGGGGAGCTGTTTTTT	CASSQVLGELFF
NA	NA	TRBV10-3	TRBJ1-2	TGTGCCATCGGTATCCCGAAAAGCGGCTACACCTTC	CAIGIPKSGYTF
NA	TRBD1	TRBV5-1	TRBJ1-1	TGCGCCAGCTCGGACAGGGGATTGGTAGCTTTCTTT	CASSDRGLVAFF
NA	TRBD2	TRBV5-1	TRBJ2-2	TGCGCCAGCAGCATCGGACTAGCGGGGGGCCCCGGGGAGCTGTTTTTT	CASSIGLAGGPGELFF
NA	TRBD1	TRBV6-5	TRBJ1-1	TGTGCCAGCAGAGGATCAGGGGGCGCGAACACTGAAGCTTTCTTT	CASRGSGGANTEAFF
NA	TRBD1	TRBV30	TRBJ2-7	TGTGCCTGGAGTCTCCAGGGACAGGGCTACGAGCAGTACTTC	CAWSLQGQGYEQYF
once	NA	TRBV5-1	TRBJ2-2	TGCGCCAGCACCCCTTCGGGGGGCATCACCGGGGAGCTGTTTTTT	CASTPSGGITGELFF
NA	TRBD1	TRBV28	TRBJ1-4	TGTGCCAGCAGTTCTCCCGGGACAGGGGGCGAAAAACTGTTTTTT	CASSSPGTGGEKLFF
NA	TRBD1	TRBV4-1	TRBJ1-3	TGCGCCAGCAGCCTTCAGGGGGCGGCGGACACCATATATTTT	CASSLQGAADTIYF
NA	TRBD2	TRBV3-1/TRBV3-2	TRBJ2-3	TGTGCCAGCAGTCGGACTAGCGGGGGGGCAGGGACAGATACGCAGTATTTT	CASSRTSGGAGTDTQYF
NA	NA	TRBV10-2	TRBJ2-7	TGCGCCAGCAGTGAGTCGGTCAGCAGGCCCTACGAGCAGTACTTC	CASSESVSRPYEQYF
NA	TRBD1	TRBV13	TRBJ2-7	TGTGCCAGCAGCTTATCAGGGGGCAGGGACGAGCAGTACTTC	CASSLSGGRDEQYF
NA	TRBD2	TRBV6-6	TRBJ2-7	TGTGCCAGCAGTTACGAGCGGGGGCCCTACGAGCAGTACTTC	CASSYERGPYEQYF
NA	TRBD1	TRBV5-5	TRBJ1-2	TGTGCCAGCAGCTTGGCCGGACAGGGCCACTATGGCTACACCTTC	CASSLAGQGHYGYTF
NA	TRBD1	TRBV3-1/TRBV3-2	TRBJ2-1	TGTGCCAGCAGCCAAGCGGGGACAGAGGGTGAGCAGTTCTTC	CASSQAGTEGEQFF
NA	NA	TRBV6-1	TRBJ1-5	TGTGCCAGCAGTGATAGGGTGGGAGACCAGCATTTT	CASSDRVGDQHF
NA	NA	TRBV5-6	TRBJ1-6	TGTGCCAGCAGCTTTGACACCTCCTATAATTCACCCCTCCACTTT	CASSFDTSYNSPLHF
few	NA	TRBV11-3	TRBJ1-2	TGTGCCAGCAGCTTAGTTCCTAGAGATGGCTACACCTTC	CASSLVPRDGYTF
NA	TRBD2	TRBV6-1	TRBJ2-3	TGTGCCAGCAGTGAAGGGCGGGGGGGAACGGCAGATACGCAGTATTTT	CASSEGRGGTADTQYF
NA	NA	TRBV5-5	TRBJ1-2	TGTGCCAGCAGCTTGGGGCAGAATAACTATGGCTACACCTTC	CASSLGQNNYGYTF
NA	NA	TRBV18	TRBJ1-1	TGTGCCAGCTCACCCCAGGAGAACACTGAAGCTTTCTTT	CASSPQENTEAFF
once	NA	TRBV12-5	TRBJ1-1	TGTGCTAGTGGTCTGAACGGTGAAGCTTTCTTT	CASGLNGEAFF